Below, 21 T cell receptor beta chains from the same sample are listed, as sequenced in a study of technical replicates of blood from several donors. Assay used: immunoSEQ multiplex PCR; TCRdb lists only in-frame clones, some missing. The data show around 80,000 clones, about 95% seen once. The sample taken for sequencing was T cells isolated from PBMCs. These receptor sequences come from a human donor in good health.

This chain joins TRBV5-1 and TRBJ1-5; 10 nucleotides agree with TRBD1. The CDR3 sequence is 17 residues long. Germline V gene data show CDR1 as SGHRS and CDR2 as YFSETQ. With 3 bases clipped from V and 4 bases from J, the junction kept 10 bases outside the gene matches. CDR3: CASSSIPTGGQNQPQHF. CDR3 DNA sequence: TGCGCCAGCAGCTCTATACCGACAGGGGGCCAAAATCAGCCCCAGCATTTT.

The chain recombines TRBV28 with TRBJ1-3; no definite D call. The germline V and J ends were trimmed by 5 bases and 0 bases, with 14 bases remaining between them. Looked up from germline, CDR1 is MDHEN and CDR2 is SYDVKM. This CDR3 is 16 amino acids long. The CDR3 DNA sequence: TGTGCCAGCAGTCCCCCGACGCGCGGCTCTGGAAACACCATATATTTT. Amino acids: CASSPPTRGSGNTIYF.

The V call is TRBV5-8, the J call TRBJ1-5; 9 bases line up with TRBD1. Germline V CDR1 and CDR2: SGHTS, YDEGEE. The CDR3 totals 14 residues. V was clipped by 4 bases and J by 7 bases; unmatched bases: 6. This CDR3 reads CASSPDRGRQPQHF. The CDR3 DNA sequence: TGTGCCAGCAGCCCGGACAGGGGAAGGCAGCCCCAGCATTTT.

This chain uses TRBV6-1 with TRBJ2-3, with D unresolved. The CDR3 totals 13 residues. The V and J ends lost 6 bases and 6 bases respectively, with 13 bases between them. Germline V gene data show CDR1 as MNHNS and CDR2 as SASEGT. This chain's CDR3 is CASRAFTTDTQYF. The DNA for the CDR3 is TGTGCCAGCAGAGCCTTTACTACGGATACGCAGTATTTT.

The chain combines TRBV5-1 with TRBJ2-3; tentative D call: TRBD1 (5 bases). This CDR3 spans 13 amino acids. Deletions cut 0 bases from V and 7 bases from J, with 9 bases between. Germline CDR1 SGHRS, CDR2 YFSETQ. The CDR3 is CASSLEQGHTQYF. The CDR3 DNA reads TGCGCCAGCAGCTTGGAGCAGGGCCATACGCAGTATTTT.

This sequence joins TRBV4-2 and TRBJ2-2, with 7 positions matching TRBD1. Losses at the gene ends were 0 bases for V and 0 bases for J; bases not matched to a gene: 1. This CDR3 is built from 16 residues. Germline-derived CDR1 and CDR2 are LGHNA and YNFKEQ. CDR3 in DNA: TGTGCCAGCAGCCAAGAAAGGGGGCCGAACACCGGGGAGCTGTTTTTT. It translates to CASSQERGPNTGELFF.

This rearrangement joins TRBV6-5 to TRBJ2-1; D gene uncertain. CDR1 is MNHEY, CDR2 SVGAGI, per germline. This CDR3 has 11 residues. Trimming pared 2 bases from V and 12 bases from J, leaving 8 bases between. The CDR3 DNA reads TGTGCCAGCAGTTACGGCTCCTGGCAGTTCTTC. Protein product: CASSYGSWQFF.

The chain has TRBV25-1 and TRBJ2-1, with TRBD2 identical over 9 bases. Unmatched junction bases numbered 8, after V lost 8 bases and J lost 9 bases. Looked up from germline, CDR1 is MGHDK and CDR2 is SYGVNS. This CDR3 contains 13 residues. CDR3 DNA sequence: TGTGCCAGCCAGGAGCGGGAGGTAGGTGAGCAGTTCTTC. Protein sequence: CASQEREVGEQFF.

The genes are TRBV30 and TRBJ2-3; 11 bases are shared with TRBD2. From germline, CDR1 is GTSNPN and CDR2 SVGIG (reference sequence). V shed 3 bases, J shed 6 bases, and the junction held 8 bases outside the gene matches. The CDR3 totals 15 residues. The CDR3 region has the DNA TGTGCCTGGAGCCCTCTAGCGGGAGGTGGGGATACGCAGTATTTT. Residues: CAWSPLAGGGDTQYF.

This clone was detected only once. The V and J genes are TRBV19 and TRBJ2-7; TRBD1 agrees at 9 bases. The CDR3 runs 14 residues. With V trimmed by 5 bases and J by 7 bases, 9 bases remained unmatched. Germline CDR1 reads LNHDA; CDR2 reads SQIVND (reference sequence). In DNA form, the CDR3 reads TGTGCCAGTAGTCTTACCGGGACAGGGCTGGAGCAGTACTTC. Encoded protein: CASSLTGTGLEQYF.

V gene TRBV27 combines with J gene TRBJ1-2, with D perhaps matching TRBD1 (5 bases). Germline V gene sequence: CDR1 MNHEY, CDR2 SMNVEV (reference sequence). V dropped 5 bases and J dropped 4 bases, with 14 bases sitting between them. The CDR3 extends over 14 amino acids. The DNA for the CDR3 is TGTGCCAGCAGTCTCGCGACAGCCCCCTATGGCTACACCTTC. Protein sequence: CASSLATAPYGYTF.

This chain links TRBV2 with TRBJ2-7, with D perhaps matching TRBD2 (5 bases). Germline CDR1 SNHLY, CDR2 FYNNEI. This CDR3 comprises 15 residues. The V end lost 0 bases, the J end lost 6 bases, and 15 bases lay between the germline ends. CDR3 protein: CASSEALAGVGEQYF. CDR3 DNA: TGTGCCAGCAGTGAAGCGCTGGCCGGGGTCGGCGAGCAGTACTTC.

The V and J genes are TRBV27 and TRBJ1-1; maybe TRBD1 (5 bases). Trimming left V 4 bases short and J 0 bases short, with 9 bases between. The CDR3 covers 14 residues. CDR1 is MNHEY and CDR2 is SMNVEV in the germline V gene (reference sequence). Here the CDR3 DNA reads TGTGCCAGCAGTTATGGGGGGTTGAACACTGAAGCTTTCTTT. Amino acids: CASSYGGLNTEAFF.

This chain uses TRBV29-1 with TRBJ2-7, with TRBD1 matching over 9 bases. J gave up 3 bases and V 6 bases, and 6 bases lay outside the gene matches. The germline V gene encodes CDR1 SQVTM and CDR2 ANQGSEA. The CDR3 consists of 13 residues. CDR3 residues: CSVRTGENYEQYF. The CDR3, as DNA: TGCAGCGTCCGGACAGGGGAAAACTACGAGCAGTACTTC.

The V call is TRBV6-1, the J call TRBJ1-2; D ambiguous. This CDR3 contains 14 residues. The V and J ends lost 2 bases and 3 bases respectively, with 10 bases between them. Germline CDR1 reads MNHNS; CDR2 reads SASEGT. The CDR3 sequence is CASSEWGGDYGYTF. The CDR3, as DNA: TGTGCCAGCAGTGAATGGGGAGGTGACTATGGCTACACCTTC.

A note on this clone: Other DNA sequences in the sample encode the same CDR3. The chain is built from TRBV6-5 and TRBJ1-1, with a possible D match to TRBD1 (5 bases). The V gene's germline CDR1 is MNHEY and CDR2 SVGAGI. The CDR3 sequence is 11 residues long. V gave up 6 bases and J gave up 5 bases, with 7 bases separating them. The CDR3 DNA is TGTGCCAGCAGGGGGGGTACTGAAGCTTTCTTT. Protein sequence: CASRGGTEAFF.

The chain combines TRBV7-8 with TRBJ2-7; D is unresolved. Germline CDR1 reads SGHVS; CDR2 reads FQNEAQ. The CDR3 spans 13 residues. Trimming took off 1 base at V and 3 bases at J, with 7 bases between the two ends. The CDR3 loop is CASSLGRFYEQYF. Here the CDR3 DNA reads TGTGCCAGCAGCTTAGGTCGGTTCTACGAGCAGTACTTC.

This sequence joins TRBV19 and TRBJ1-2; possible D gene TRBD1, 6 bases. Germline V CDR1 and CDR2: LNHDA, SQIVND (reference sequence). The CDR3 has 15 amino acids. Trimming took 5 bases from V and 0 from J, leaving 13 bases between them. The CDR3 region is CASSPLQGANYGYTF. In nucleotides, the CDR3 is TGTGCCAGTAGTCCGCTACAGGGAGCTAACTATGGCTACACCTTC.

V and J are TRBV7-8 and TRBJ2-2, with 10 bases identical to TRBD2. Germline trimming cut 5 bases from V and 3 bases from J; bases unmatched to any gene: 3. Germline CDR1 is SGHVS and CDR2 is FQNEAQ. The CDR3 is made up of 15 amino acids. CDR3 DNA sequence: TGTGCCAGCAGCCCGCTAGCGGGAGACACCGGGGAGCTGTTTTTT. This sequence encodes CASSPLAGDTGELFF.

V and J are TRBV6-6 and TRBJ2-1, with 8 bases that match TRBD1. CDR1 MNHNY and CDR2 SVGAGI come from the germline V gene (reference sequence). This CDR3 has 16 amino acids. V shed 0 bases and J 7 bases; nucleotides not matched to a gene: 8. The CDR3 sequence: CASSYSYGQGKNEQFF. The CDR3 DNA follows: TGTGCCAGCAGTTACTCCTACGGACAGGGTAAGAATGAGCAGTTCTTC.

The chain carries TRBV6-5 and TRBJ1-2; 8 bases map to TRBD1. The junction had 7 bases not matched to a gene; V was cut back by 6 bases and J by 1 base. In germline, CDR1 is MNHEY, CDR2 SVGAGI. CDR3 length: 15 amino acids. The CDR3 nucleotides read TGTGCCAGCAGAAAGACAGGGGCGTATAACTATGGCTACACCTTC. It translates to CASRKTGAYNYGYTF.